This T cell receptor (beta chain) was recorded in a study of human T cells and chemical hapten exposure. The wider study: Upper back patch tests used 0.01% DPC, scored after 6 days.

Study findings and constraints: PT1 expanded TCR counts correlated positively with patch test score.

Documented time point: patch test 2, 6 weeks after DPC sensitization. The sample's treatment: therapeutic diphenylcyclopropenone sensitization with weekly scalp DPC. What the library attached to individual cDNA molecules were unique molecular identifiers. TCRdb ran MiXCR on the RACE reads and lists one entry per CDR3 protein. The repertoire holds some 350,000 distinct CDR3 sequences, with about 6% as singletons. Only a few counts were recorded for this clonotype. What it binds is not known. The TCR sequence derives from a woman younger than 35 with alopecia areata. Some clones in this sample may be carry-over from other donors' samples. Sequences were derived from whole blood, sampled in connection with sensitization to the hapten diphenylcyclopropenone (DPC).

The CDR3 loop reads CASSGIRDTQYF. CDR3 coding DNA: TGTGCCAGCAGCGGGATCCGAGATACGCAGTATTTT. This chain joins TRBV7-8 and TRBJ2-3; D is uncertain. Trimming removed 5 bases at V and 5 bases at J, with 8 bases between. The CDR3 covers 12 residues. Germline values: CDR1 SGHVS, CDR2 FQNEAQ.